This T cell receptor (beta chain) was recovered during a study of Graves' ophthalmopathy and Graves' hyperthyroidism. The authors amplified TCR beta CDR3 regions, and they did so from RNA transcripts for repertoire sequencing. The first round was an RT-PCR with HTBI primers, and the second round was a multiplex PCR. Using its own MiXCR run on the multiplex PCR reads, TCRdb lists one record per CDR3 protein. The data show about half a million distinct CDR3 sequences, under 15% seen once. Findings of the study overall: A 13-signature model separated ophthalmopathy from stable hyperthyroidism, reaching around 88% sensitivity and around 79% specificity cross-validated. Blood also carried most expanded thyroid clonotypes exceeding 0.001 frequency.

From germline, CDR1 is SQVTM and CDR2 ANQGSEA. The CDR3 loop spans 13 amino acids. V lost 7 bases to trimming and J lost 4 bases, with 13 bases between them. This clonotype was counted between two and nine times. The antigen remains unidentified. The V gene is TRBV29-1, the J gene TRBJ2-2, with D possibly matching TRBD2 (7 bases). Sequences were obtained from blood. The TCR originated in a woman in her thirties with Graves' ophthalmopathy. The CDR3 DNA reads TGCAGCGCATCGAGGGGGGGCACCGGGGAGCTGTTTTTT. Its translation is CSASRGGTGELFF.